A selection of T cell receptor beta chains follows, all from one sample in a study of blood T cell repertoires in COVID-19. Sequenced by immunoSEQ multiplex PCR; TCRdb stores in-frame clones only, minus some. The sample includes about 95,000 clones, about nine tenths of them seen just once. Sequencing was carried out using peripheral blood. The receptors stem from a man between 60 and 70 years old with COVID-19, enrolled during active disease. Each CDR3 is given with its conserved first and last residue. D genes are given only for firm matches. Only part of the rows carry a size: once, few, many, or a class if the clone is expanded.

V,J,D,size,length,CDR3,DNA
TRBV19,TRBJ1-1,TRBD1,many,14,CASRGQGWDTEAFF,TGTGCCAGTAGGGGACAGGGTTGGGACACTGAAGCTTTCTTT
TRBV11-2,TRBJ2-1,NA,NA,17,CASSLGGSGEGLNEQFF,TGTGCCAGCAGCTTAGGGGGCTCAGGGGAAGGGTTGAATGAGCAGTTCTTC
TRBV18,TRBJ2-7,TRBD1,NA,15,CASSPRQGSTYEQYF,TGTGCCAGCTCCCCAAGACAGGGGTCGACCTACGAGCAGTACTTC
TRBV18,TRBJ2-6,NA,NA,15,CASSSGFSGANVLTF,TGTGCCAGCTCATCAGGGTTCTCTGGGGCCAACGTCCTGACTTTC
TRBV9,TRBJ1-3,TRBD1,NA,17,CASSPRGTEMSGNTIYF,TGTGCCAGCAGCCCACGCGGGACAGAAATGAGTGGAAACACCATATATTTT
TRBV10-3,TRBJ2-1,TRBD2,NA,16,CAISDLGEGSYNEQFF,TGTGCCATCAGTGATTTGGGGGAGGGTTCCTACAATGAGCAGTTCTTC
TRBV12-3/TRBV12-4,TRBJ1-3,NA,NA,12,CASSSWGNTIYF,TGTGCCAGCAGTTCTTGGGGCAACACCATATATTTT
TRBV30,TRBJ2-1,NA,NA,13,CAWSVLPHNEQFF,TGTGCCTGGAGTGTACTCCCCCACAATGAGCAGTTCTTC
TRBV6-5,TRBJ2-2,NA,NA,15,CASSTGTTNTGELFF,TGTGCCAGCAGCACCGGGACAACGAACACCGGGGAGCTGTTTTTT
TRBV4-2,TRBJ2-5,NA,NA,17,CASSQVTGAGYQETQYF,TGTGCCAGCAGCCAAGTAACGGGCGCGGGGTACCAAGAGACCCAGTACTTC
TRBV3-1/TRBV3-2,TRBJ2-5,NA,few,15,CASSQRPGVQETQYF,TGTGCCAGCAGCCAACGGCCCGGGGTCCAAGAGACCCAGTACTTC
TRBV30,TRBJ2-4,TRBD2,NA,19,CAWSPPRTSGPLAKNIQYF,TGTGCCTGGAGTCCTCCGAGGACTAGCGGGCCTCTAGCCAAAAACATTCAGTACTTC
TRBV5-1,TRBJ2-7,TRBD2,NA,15,CASSLLAGSSYEQYF,TGCGCCAGCAGCTTACTAGCGGGAAGCTCCTACGAGCAGTACTTC
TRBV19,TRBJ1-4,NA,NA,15,CASSVGLTAGEKLFF,TGTGCCAGTAGTGTGGGACTAACGGCCGGGGAAAAACTGTTTTTT
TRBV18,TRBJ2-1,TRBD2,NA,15,CASSLLLAGGNEQFF,TGTGCCAGCTCACTTCTACTAGCGGGTGGAAATGAGCAGTTCTTC
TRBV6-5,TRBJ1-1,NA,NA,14,CASRADTPNTEAFF,TGTGCCAGCAGGGCAGACACGCCGAACACTGAAGCTTTCTTT
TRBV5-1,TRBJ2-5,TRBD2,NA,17,CASSRGLAGDGAETQYF,TGCGCCAGCAGCAGGGGGCTAGCGGGAGATGGGGCGGAGACCCAGTACTTC
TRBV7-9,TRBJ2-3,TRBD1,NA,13,CAFSGQSTDTQYF,TGTGCCTTTTCGGGACAGAGCACAGATACGCAGTATTTT
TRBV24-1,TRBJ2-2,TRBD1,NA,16,CATSATGTGRDGELFF,TGTGCCACCAGTGCTACCGGGACAGGCCGTGACGGGGAGCTGTTTTTT
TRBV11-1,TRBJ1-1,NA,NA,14,CASSRVTDYTEAFF,TGTGCCAGCAGCCGCGTTACAGATTACACTGAAGCTTTCTTT
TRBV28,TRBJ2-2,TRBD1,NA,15,CASTLGQANTGELFF,TGTGCCAGCACCTTGGGACAGGCGAACACCGGGGAGCTGTTTTTT
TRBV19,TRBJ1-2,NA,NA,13,CASLGLRSYGYTF,TGTGCCAGTCTGGGCTTACGCAGCTATGGCTACACCTTC
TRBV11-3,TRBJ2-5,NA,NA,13,CASSPEREETQYF,TGTGCCAGCAGCCCCGAGCGGGAAGAGACCCAGTACTTC
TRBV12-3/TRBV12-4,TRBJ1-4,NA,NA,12,CASRPTGYKLFF,TGTGCCAGCAGACCTACAGGGTACAAACTGTTTTTT
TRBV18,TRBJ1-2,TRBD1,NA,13,CASSPGQNYGYTF,TGTGCCAGCTCACCGGGACAGAACTATGGCTACACCTTC
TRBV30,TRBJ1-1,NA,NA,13,CAWGGQQNTEAFF,TGTGCCTGGGGGGGGCAACAGAACACTGAAGCTTTCTTT
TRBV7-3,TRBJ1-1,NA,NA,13,CASSPRGGTEAFF,TGTGCCAGCAGCCCGCGGGGGGGGACTGAAGCTTTCTTT
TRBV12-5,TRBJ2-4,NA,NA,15,CASGLTLEAKNIQYF,TGTGCTAGTGGTTTGACCCTAGAAGCCAAAAACATTCAGTACTTC
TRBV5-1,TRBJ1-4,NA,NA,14,CASSAGGPNEKLFF,TGCGCCAGCAGCGCGGGGGGTCCTAATGAAAAACTGTTTTTT
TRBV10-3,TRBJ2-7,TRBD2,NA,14,CALAPGGSSYEQYF,TGTGCCCTCGCTCCGGGCGGGAGCTCCTACGAGCAGTACTTC
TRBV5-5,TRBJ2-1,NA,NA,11,CRSGRDNEQFF,TGTCGATCGGGCAGGGACAATGAGCAGTTCTTC
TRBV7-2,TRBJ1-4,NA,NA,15,CASSAQAGGHEKLFF,TGTGCCAGCAGCGCCCAGGCCGGGGGTCATGAAAAACTGTTTTTT
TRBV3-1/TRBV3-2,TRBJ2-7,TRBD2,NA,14,CASSRTSGGYEQYF,TGTGCCAGCAGCCGGACTAGCGGGGGGTACGAGCAGTACTTC
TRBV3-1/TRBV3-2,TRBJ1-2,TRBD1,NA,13,CASSSDRVYGYTF,TGTGCCAGCAGCTCGGACAGGGTCTATGGCTACACCTTC
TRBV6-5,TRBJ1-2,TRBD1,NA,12,CATGRQGSGYTF,TGTGCCACCGGGAGACAGGGGAGTGGCTACACCTTC
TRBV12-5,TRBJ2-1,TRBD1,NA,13,CASTGASYNEQFF,TGTGCTTCTACAGGGGCCTCCTACAATGAGCAGTTCTTC
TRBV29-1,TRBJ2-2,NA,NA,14,CSVSGGPDTGELFF,TGCAGCGTTTCGGGGGGCCCGGACACCGGGGAGCTGTTTTTT
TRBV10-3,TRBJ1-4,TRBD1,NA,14,CAISPDRGGEKLFF,TGTGCCATCAGTCCGGACAGGGGAGGAGAAAAACTGTTTTTT
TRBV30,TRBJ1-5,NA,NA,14,CAWTTGDSNQPQHF,TGTGCCTGGACGACAGGAGATAGCAATCAGCCCCAGCATTTT
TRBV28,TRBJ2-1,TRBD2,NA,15,CASSRLGLAGSEQFF,TGTGCCAGCAGCCGTCTGGGACTAGCGGGAAGTGAGCAGTTCTTC
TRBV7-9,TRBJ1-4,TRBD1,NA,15,CASTTETGGVEKLFF,TGTGCCAGCACTACCGAGACAGGGGGTGTTGAAAAACTGTTTTTT
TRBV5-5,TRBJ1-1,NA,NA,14,CASTSSPGRTEAFF,TGTGCCAGCACCTCTAGCCCAGGGAGGACTGAAGCTTTCTTT
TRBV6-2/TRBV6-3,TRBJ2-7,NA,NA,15,CASSYLATETYEQYF,TGTGCCAGCAGTTACCTCGCGACAGAGACCTACGAGCAGTACTTC
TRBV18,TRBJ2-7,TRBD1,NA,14,CASSPTGTDYEQYF,TGTGCCAGCTCACCCACCGGGACAGACTACGAGCAGTACTTC
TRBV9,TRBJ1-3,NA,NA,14,CASSVAGSGNTIYF,TGTGCCAGCAGCGTAGCAGGGTCTGGAAACACCATATATTTT
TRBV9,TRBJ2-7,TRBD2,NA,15,CASSERGRAGDEQYF,TGTGCCAGCAGCGAACGCGGGAGGGCCGGGGACGAGCAGTACTTC
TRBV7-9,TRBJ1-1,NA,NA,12,CASSFTGLEAFF,TGTGCCAGCAGCTTTACTGGACTTGAAGCTTTCTTT
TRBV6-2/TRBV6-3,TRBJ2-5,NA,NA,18,CASSPPPQSHRVQETQYF,TGTGCCAGCAGCCCCCCGCCCCAATCCCACAGGGTCCAAGAGACCCAGTACTTC
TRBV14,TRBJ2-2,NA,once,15,CASSQPPGDGGELFF,TGTGCCAGCAGCCAACCGCCAGGGGACGGCGGGGAGCTGTTTTTT
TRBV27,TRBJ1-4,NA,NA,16,CASSLSGAGANEKLFF,TGTGCCAGCAGTTTATCTGGGGCAGGAGCTAATGAAAAACTGTTTTTT
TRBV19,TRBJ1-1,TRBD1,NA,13,CASSRQGNTEAFF,TGTGCCAGTAGTCGACAGGGGAACACTGAAGCTTTCTTT